The 9 T cell receptor beta chains listed next were all sequenced from one sample in a study of blood T cell repertoires in COVID-19. TCRdb keeps only in-frame clones here, not all; method: immunoSEQ multiplex PCR. The data hold about 140,000 clones, with around 89% observed a single time. The sample consisted of peripheral blood. These receptors all come from a woman in her sixties with active COVID-19.

The gene calls are TRBV7-3 and TRBJ2-2, with D tentatively TRBD2 (5 bases). Germline loops: CDR1 SGHTA, CDR2 FQGTGA. The CDR3 is made up of 13 amino acids. The V and J ends lost 5 bases and 7 bases respectively, with 11 bases between them. CDR3 in amino acids: CASSPRVDGELFF. The CDR3 bases are TGTGCCAGCAGCCCGAGGGTGGACGGGGAGCTGTTTTTT.

CDR3: CAISEGGRGAGADTQYF. In DNA form, the CDR3 reads TGTGCCATCAGTGAAGGGGGCAGGGGGGCAGGAGCCGATACGCAGTATTTT. The J gene is TRBJ2-3, the V gene TRBV10-3; D is possibly TRBD1 (7 bases). The CDR3 runs to 17 residues. V was trimmed by 3 bases and J by 6 bases, leaving 22 bases between them. Germline values: CDR1 ENHRY, CDR2 SYGVKD.

CDR3 DNA: TGTGCCAGCAGTGACTTGGTGGGTAGGTTGAGGGATGAGCAGTTCTTC. Amino acid sequence: CASSDLVGRLRDEQFF. This chain links TRBV6-1 with TRBJ2-1; tentatively, D is TRBD2 (5 bases). The CDR3 has 16 residues. Germline V CDR1 and CDR2: MNHNS, SASEGT. V lost 3 bases and J 8 bases, leaving 20 bases between the germline ends.

The chain links TRBV7-2 to TRBJ2-7; 11 nucleotides line up with TRBD2. Germline V gene lookup returns CDR1 SGHTA and CDR2 FQGNSA. V trimming: 3 bases; J trimming: 0 bases; junction bases outside the gene matches: 4. This CDR3 contains 16 residues. DNA for the CDR3: TGTGCCAGCAGCTTTGGACTAGCGGGTAGCTCCTACGAGCAGTACTTC. Residues: CASSFGLAGSSYEQYF. Looking up the rest from reference TRBV7-2 and TRBJ2-7 gives the full variable domain: GAGVSQSPSNKVTEKGKDVELRCDPISGHTALYWYRQSLGQGLEFLIYFQGNSAPDKSGLPSDRFSAERTGGSVSTLTIQRTQQEDSAVYLCASSFGLAGSSYEQYFGPGTRLTVT.

The chain employs TRBV19 and TRBJ2-7; 12 bases are shared with TRBD1. CDR1 and CDR2 (germline): LNHDA, SQIVND (reference sequence). There are 15 residues in the CDR3. V shed 5 bases and J 6 bases; nucleotides not matched to a gene: 8. CDR3 nucleotides: TGTGCCAGTAGTGAACCCGGGACAGGGGGCGGCGAGCAGTACTTC. This translates into CASSEPGTGGGEQYF. The full variable domain, rest sourced from reference TRBV19 and TRBJ2-7, is DGGITQSPKYLFRKEGQNVTLSCEQNLNHDAMYWYRQDPGQGLRLIYYSQIVNDFQKGDIAEGYSVSREKKESFPLTVTSAQKNPTAFYLCASSEPGTGGGEQYFGPGTRLTVT.

The chain has TRBV24-1 and TRBJ2-2; 7 bases agree with TRBD1. CDR1 is KGHDR, CDR2 SFDVKD, per germline. This CDR3 is 14 amino acids long. The J segment lost 5 bases and the V segment lost 3 bases, leaving 2 bases of the junction unmatched. As DNA, the CDR3 is TGTGCCACCAGTGATGACAGGGTTACCGGGGAGCTGTTTTTT. It translates to CATSDDRVTGELFF.

J is TRBJ1-3 and V is TRBV7-2; D not certain. CDR1 and CDR2 (germline): SGHTA, FQGNSA. Between the trimmed V and J ends, which lost 2 bases and 0 bases, there was a span of 11 bases. The CDR3 has 16 residues. CDR3 in DNA: TGTGCCAGCAGCTTACAGACACCGGACTCTGGAAACACCATATATTTT. Amino acid sequence: CASSLQTPDSGNTIYF.

The chain employs TRBV28 and TRBJ1-6, with a tentative D call TRBD1 (6 bases). Germline V gives CDR1 MDHEN, CDR2 SYDVKM. This CDR3 is built from 17 residues. The V gene lost 2 bases and the J gene lost 13 bases, with 24 bases spanning the gap. The DNA of the CDR3 is TGTGCCAGCAGTTTAATCGTCGGCCGACAGGACCTCATCCCCCTCCACTTT. Translated, it gives CASSLIVGRQDLIPLHF.

The chain employs TRBV10-3 and TRBJ2-7; D call uncertain. Germline V CDR1 and CDR2: ENHRY, SYGVKD. The CDR3 spans 14 residues. The chain's CDR3 is CAPEADYNRYEQYF. The CDR3 DNA reads TGTGCTCCCGAGGCAGATTATAATCGTTACGAGCAGTACTTC.